The TCR beta chain described here comes from a study of OX40 agonist ivuxolimab in advanced cancers. Clones were read by immunoSEQ multiplex PCR, and TCRdb kept only the in-frame ones, dropping some. The sample records nearly 60,000 clones, roughly 88% being singletons. This CDR3 is 13 amino acids long. Germline V gene sequence: CDR1 SGHTA, CDR2 FQGNSA. The V end lost 5 bases, the J end lost 5 bases, and 10 bases lay between the germline ends. This sequence joins TRBV7-2 and TRBJ1-5; D perhaps matches TRBD1 (6 bases). The origin of this receptor is an adult with an advanced solid tumor such as melanoma, head and neck, liver or kidney cancer. The source was CD4+ or CD8+ T cells sorted from blood, collected in a trial of the OX40 agonist ivuxolimab. The CDR3 loop is CASSASGDQPQHF. CDR3 sequence (DNA): TGTGCCAGCAGCGCCTCAGGGGATCAGCCCCAGCATTTT.